This T cell receptor beta chain was found in a study of T cells in localized non-small cell lung cancer. TCRdb's table, derived via immunoSEQ multiplex PCR, lists solely in-frame clones and lacks some. This table has under 55,000 clones, 91% appearing once. With V trimmed by 1 base and J by 6 bases, 10 bases remained unmatched. The CDR3 loop spans 16 amino acids. CDR1 is LNHNV and CDR2 is YYDKDF in the germline V gene (reference sequence). The TCR comes from a woman aged 40-69 years with stage II lung adenocarcinoma. J is TRBJ2-7 and V is TRBV15; TRBD2 matches at 9 bases. The source material was PBMCs, sampled before any cancer treatment. The DNA for the CDR3 is TGTGCCACCAGCAGAGGTGCGGGAGGGCCTACGGTCGAGCAGTACTTC. The encoded protein is CATSRGAGGPTVEQYF.